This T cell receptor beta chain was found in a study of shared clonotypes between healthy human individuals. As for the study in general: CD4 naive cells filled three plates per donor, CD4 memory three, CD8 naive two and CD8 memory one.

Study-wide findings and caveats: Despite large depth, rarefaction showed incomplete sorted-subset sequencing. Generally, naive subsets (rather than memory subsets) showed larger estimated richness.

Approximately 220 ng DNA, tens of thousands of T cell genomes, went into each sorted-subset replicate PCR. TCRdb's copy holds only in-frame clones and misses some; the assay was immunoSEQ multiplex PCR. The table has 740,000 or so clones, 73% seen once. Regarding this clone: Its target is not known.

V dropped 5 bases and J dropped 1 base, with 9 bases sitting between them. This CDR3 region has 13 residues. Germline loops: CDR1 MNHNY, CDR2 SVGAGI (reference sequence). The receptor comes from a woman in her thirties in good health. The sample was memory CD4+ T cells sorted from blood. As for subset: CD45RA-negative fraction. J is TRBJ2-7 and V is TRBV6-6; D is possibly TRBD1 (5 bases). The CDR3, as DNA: TGTGCCAGCAGTGACAGACATTCCTACGAGCAGTACTTC. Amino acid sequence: CASSDRHSYEQYF.